The 20 T cell receptor beta chains listed next were all sequenced from one sample in a study of Ad26.COV2.S vaccination and SARS-CoV-2 variants. Sample treatment: around 19 received Ad26.COV2.S at low or high dose, single or two shots; a few received placebo; per-sample allocation not given. Following the first vaccine or placebo injection, samples were taken on day 63. Data came from immunoSEQ multiplex PCR; TCRdb stores just in-frame clones and leaves some out. Of 440,000 or so clones in the sample, 92% are singletons; the top ten hold 1.5% to 2%. The material was peripheral blood, obtained in a trial of Ad26.COV2.S vaccine versus placebo. The receptor set was obtained from a person aged 18 to 59 who received the Ad26.COV2.S COVID-19 vaccine or a placebo.

The V and J genes are TRBV29-1 and TRBJ2-1; 9 nucleotides align to TRBD2. The CDR3 runs to 18 residues. Germline values: CDR1 SQVTM, CDR2 ANQGSEA. Germline trimming cut 2 bases from V and 9 bases from J; bases unmatched to any gene: 20. The CDR3 region is CSVEKGMVAGVSGIEQFF. The CDR3 coding sequence is TGCAGCGTTGAAAAGGGGATGGTAGCGGGGGTTTCGGGGATTGAGCAGTTCTTC.

This rearrangement joins TRBV14 to TRBJ2-3; 7 bases match TRBD2. There are 17 residues in the CDR3. Looked up from germline, CDR1 is SGHDN and CDR2 is FVKESK. V was clipped by 1 base and J by 2 bases; unmatched bases: 9. The CDR3 DNA reads as TGTGCCAGCAGCCAAGGACCAGCGGGGCACATCACAGATACGCAGTATTTT. Amino acid sequence: CASSQGPAGHITDTQYF.

This chain joins TRBV12-3 or TRBV12-4 and TRBJ2-1; tentatively, D is TRBD1 (5 bases). The CDR3 has 13 residues. Trimming took off 6 bases at V and 3 bases at J, with 9 bases between the two ends. Written as DNA, the CDR3 is TGTGCCAGCAGGATGGACAACTACAATGAGCAGTTCTTC. Protein product: CASRMDNYNEQFF.

This clone was detected only once. The rearrangement uses TRBV19 and TRBJ2-7; 7 bases are shared with TRBD1. Germline CDR1 and CDR2: LNHDA and SQIVND (reference sequence). The CDR3 has 14 amino acids. Trimming cost V 3 bases and J 2 bases; bases outside gene matches: 4. The CDR3 region is CASSIPGTAYEQYF. The CDR3 bases are TGTGCCAGTAGTATTCCCGGGACAGCCTACGAGCAGTACTTC. The variable domain in full, completed from reference TRBV19 and TRBJ2-7, reads DGGITQSPKYLFRKEGQNVTLSCEQNLNHDAMYWYRQDPGQGLRLIYYSQIVNDFQKGDIAEGYSVSREKKESFPLTVTSAQKNPTAFYLCASSIPGTAYEQYFGPGTRLTVT.

The gene calls are TRBV9 and TRBJ2-1, with D possibly TRBD2 on 5 matching bases. Germline V gene lookup returns CDR1 SGDLS and CDR2 YYNGEE. This CDR3 spans 16 amino acids. The germline V and J ends were trimmed by 0 bases and 7 bases, with 17 bases remaining between them. The CDR3 spells CASSVDSPARGNEQFF. In DNA form, the CDR3 reads TGTGCCAGCAGCGTAGATAGCCCTGCCCGGGGTAATGAGCAGTTCTTC. The variable domain in full, with the rest retrieved from reference TRBV9 and TRBJ2-1, is DSGVTQTPKHLITATGQRVTLRCSPRSGDLSVYWYQQSLDQGLQFLIQYYNGEERAKGNILERFSAQQFPDLHSELNLSSLELGDSALYFCASSVDSPARGNEQFFGPGTRLTVL.

The chain links TRBV19 to TRBJ2-7, with TRBD2 as a possible D gene (5 bases). The V and J ends lost 1 base and 5 bases respectively, with 9 bases between them. Germline V gives CDR1 LNHDA, CDR2 SQIVND (reference sequence). The CDR3 loop spans 13 amino acids. The CDR3 reads CASSIVEGNEQYF. CDR3 in DNA: TGTGCCAGTAGTATAGTAGAGGGTAACGAGCAGTACTTC.

The chain carries TRBV6-5 and TRBJ1-2; the D is unclear. Germline V gives CDR1 MNHEY, CDR2 SVGAGI. V lost 6 bases, J lost 0 bases, and 8 bases lay in between. The CDR3 extends over 13 amino acids. The CDR3 DNA reads as TGTGCCAGCAGCCAACAAGCTAACTATGGCTACACCTTC. Its protein product is CASSQQANYGYTF.

The rearrangement joins TRBV10-1 to TRBJ1-2, with D possibly TRBD1 on 5 matching bases. CDR1 WNHNN and CDR2 SYGVQD come from the germline V gene (reference sequence). The CDR3 has 14 amino acids. V lost 4 bases and J 3 bases, leaving 12 bases between the germline ends. The chain's CDR3 is CASSAYRGDYGYTF. The DNA for the CDR3 is TGCGCCAGCAGTGCGTACAGAGGGGACTATGGCTACACCTTC.

The chain joins TRBV28 to TRBJ1-2; tentatively, D is TRBD1 (6 bases). Between the trimmed V and J ends, which lost 3 bases and 6 bases, there was a span of 11 bases. CDR3 length: 13 amino acids. Germline CDR1 MDHEN, CDR2 SYDVKM. DNA of the CDR3: TGTGCCAGCAGTTTGGACCGGACAGATGGCTACACCTTC. Residues: CASSLDRTDGYTF.

The chain is built from TRBV15 and TRBJ1-2, with D unresolved. CDR1 is LNHNV and CDR2 is YYDKDF in the germline V gene (reference sequence). Trimming cost V 1 base and J 5 bases, with 17 bases left between them. The CDR3 has 16 residues. This chain's CDR3 is CATSRGYDSQEYGYTF. The DNA for the CDR3 is TGTGCCACCAGCAGAGGCTATGATTCTCAGGAATATGGCTACACCTTC.

This clone showed up just a few times. The V and J genes are TRBV6-1 and TRBJ1-5; D is undetermined. V was clipped by 4 bases and J by 0 bases, with 19 bases between them. CDR3 length: 18 amino acids. The germline CDR1 and CDR2 sequences are MNHNS and SASEGT. The CDR3 DNA reads TGTGCCAGCAGTGGGTCCAGGACTAACACATATAGCAATCAGCCCCAGCATTTT. Protein: CASSGSRTNTYSNQPQHF.

The chain carries TRBV28 and TRBJ2-2, with no clear D. CDR3 length: 13 amino acids. The V gene lost 0 bases and the J gene lost 5 bases, with 4 bases spanning the gap. CDR1 is MDHEN and CDR2 is SYDVKM in the germline V gene. In DNA form, the CDR3 reads TGTGCCAGCAGTTTATGGGCAACCGGGGAGCTGTTTTTT. Translation: CASSLWATGELFF.

The chain couples TRBV7-7 to TRBJ2-3, with TRBD2 identical over 10 bases. Trimming at V came to 5 bases and at J to 1 base, leaving 3 bases not matched to a gene. Germline V gene sequence: CDR1 SSHAT, CDR2 FNYEAQ (reference sequence). CDR3 size: 15 residues. This CDR3 is CASSHTSGGTDTQYF. The CDR3, as DNA: TGTGCCAGCAGCCACACTAGCGGGGGCACAGATACGCAGTATTTT.

V gene TRBV5-5 combines with J gene TRBJ2-7; 8 bases are a match to TRBD1. J gave up 3 bases and V 5 bases, and 7 bases lay outside the gene matches. Germline V CDR1 and CDR2: SGHKS, YYEKEE (reference sequence). This CDR3 region has 14 residues. The CDR3 loop is CASRTGTGYYEQYF. In DNA form, the CDR3 reads TGTGCCAGCAGAACCGGGACAGGTTACTACGAGCAGTACTTC.

The J gene is TRBJ2-3, the V gene TRBV15; no clear D. There are 17 residues in the CDR3. Per germline, CDR1 LNHNV and CDR2 YYDKDF (reference sequence). Trimming took off 3 bases at V and 2 bases at J, with 18 bases between the two ends. The chain's CDR3 is CATSRDPQQYFTDTQYF. CDR3 nucleotide sequence: TGTGCCACCAGCAGGGACCCACAACAGTACTTCACAGATACGCAGTATTTT.

This chain joins TRBV29-1 and TRBJ1-2; TRBD1 matches at 9 bases. V lost 7 bases, J lost 3 bases, and 15 bases stayed unmatched. CDR1 SQVTM and CDR2 ANQGSEA come from the germline V gene. This CDR3 contains 16 residues. The CDR3 DNA follows: TGCAGCGGGTCCCCGGATACAGGGGGCTCCGACTATGGCTACACCTTC. It encodes CSGSPDTGGSDYGYTF.

This chain joins TRBV28 and TRBJ2-7; TRBD2 agrees at 9 bases. This CDR3 has 16 amino acids. V gave up 6 bases and J gave up 2 bases; unmatched junction bases: 11. Germline CDR1 is MDHEN and CDR2 is SYDVKM. DNA of the CDR3: TGTGCCAGCAGCCCTGTTAGCGGGAGAAATCCCTACGAGCAGTACTTC. Translating it yields CASSPVSGRNPYEQYF.

This clone was detected only once. The J gene is TRBJ1-3, the V gene TRBV7-8; possible D gene TRBD1, 6 bases. The CDR3 is 17 residues long. Germline loops: CDR1 SGHVS, CDR2 FQNEAQ. Trimming took 4 bases from V and 0 from J, leaving 16 bases between them. The CDR3 sequence: CASSSISTGPSGNTIYF. DNA for the CDR3: TGTGCCAGCAGCTCTATCTCGACAGGACCCTCTGGAAACACCATATATTTT.

This clone was picked up one time. The chain links TRBV5-1 to TRBJ1-4; the match to TRBD1 covers 7 bases. CDR3 size: 14 residues. Germline values: CDR1 SGHRS, CDR2 YFSETQ. The J segment lost 4 bases and the V segment lost 4 bases, leaving 4 bases of the junction unmatched. CDR3 nucleotide sequence: TGCGCCAGCAGCGTGGGACAGTTTAATGAAAAACTGTTTTTT. It specifies CASSVGQFNEKLFF.

The V and J genes are TRBV5-5 and TRBJ2-5; D gene ambiguous. Trimming removed 0 bases at V and 3 bases at J, with 9 bases between. CDR1 SGHKS and CDR2 YYEKEE come from the germline V gene (reference sequence). The CDR3 spans 14 residues. The CDR3 is CASSLEWAEETQYF. CDR3 DNA sequence: TGTGCCAGCAGCTTGGAATGGGCTGAAGAGACCCAGTACTTC.